A selection of T cell receptor beta chains follows, all from one sample in a study of T cell changes during pregnancy in multiple sclerosis. Assay used: immunoSEQ multiplex PCR; TCRdb lists only in-frame clones, some missing. The table includes around 42,000 clones, roughly nine tenths detected once. The specimen was CD4+ T cells from peripheral blood mononuclear cells, collected before pregnancy. The source is a female donor with multiple sclerosis, enrolled in a pregnancy study. The CDR3 runs from the conserved cysteine through the conserved F or W. Each record gives: D gene, CDR3 length, clone size, V gene, CDR3 protein. A D gene is named only where the DNA matches it firmly. Only part of the rows carry a size: once, few, many, or a class if the clone is expanded.

TRBD1	15	.	TRBV27	CASSWTGQLGNEQFF
.	13	.	TRBV19	CASSPGGNYGYTF
TRBD1	17	.	TRBV7-8	CASTLLSQGQGSDTQYF
TRBD1	18	.	TRBV19	CASSIPDRARISNQPQHF
.	14	.	TRBV7-6	CASSFLTGATEAFF
.	17	.	TRBV27	CASSLIRGASYNSPLHF
TRBD2	18	.	TRBV4-1	CASSQDQLAGGNIETQYF
.	15	.	TRBV6-5	CASSYSAQSGNTIYF
.	16	.	TRBV9	CASSVGIRNAGNTIYF
.	13	.	TRBV4-2	CASSQELIYEQYF
.	16	.	TRBV11-1	CASSHQQGLLNTEAFF
.	13	.	TRBV9	CASSVSVGNEQFF
.	16	.	TRBV15	CATSRDLGVMNTEAFF
TRBD1	15	.	TRBV29-1	CSVTPGTGMNTEAFF
.	17	.	TRBV7-8	CASSLMATGSWNTEAFF
TRBD1	15	.	TRBV6-5	CASSYYLDRGYEQYF
TRBD1	14	.	TRBV18	CASSRGTENYGYTF
TRBD1	13	.	TRBV29-1	CSVAGTGYSEQYF
.	17	.	TRBV4-1	CASSQDMGKGRGSEAFF
TRBD1	18	.	TRBV4-2	CASSQVGTGGPSSYEQYF
TRBD2	16	.	TRBV19	CASSIGLAGAPYEQYF
TRBD1	13	.	TRBV7-9	CASSLRQGGGYTF
TRBD1	16	.	TRBV4-3	CASSQGTGESNQPQHF
.	14	.	TRBV6-4	CASKSLPVYYEQYF
.	15	.	TRBV4-3	CASSQDYNRDHEQYF
.	14	.	TRBV21-1	CASSPPLSLYGYTF
TRBD1	13	.	TRBV10-3	CAIGQGERYEQYF
.	15	.	TRBV6-6	CASSRTDAPHQPQHF
TRBD1	15	.	TRBV29-1	CSTTQGQTIYNEQFF
.	14	.	TRBV7-9	CASSRPGLLYEQYF
.	14	once	TRBV4-2	CASSQVAQIYGYTF
.	10	.	TRBV30	CARGVTEAFF
TRBD1	14	.	TRBV5-1	CASSLTGGDTEAFF
TRBD1	16	.	TRBV13	CASSLGRQGKNQPQHF
TRBD1	15	.	TRBV5-1	CASSLGGTGKETQYF
TRBD2	15	.	TRBV5-4	CASSPTSGGSYEQYF
TRBD1	17	.	TRBV4-1	CASSRPGTGTPSWELFF
.	11	.	TRBV29-1	CSVEDRGSQHF
.	16	.	TRBV5-6	CASSLGAGHVGETQYF
TRBD2	16	.	TRBV19	CASSIQPSGTSYEQYF
TRBD1	16	.	TRBV2	CASSQETGRAGQPQHF
.	15	.	TRBV6-5	CASSYSGAGERKLFF
TRBD2	13	.	TRBV29-1	CSALSGNPREQYF
.	12	.	TRBV29-1	CSVATGTETQYF
TRBD1	15	.	TRBV15	CATSRPRTGSYEQYF
.	12	.	TRBV7-2	CASSLATGEQYF
.	14	.	TRBV25-1	CASSVSSYNSPLHF
.	19	.	TRBV5-4	CASSLGSGMGSSYNSPLHF
TRBD1	15	.	TRBV5-6	CASSYFDGQAETQYF
TRBD1	16	.	TRBV7-3	CASSQTGGASGNTIYF
TRBD1	16	.	TRBV27	CASSPWTGRGDSPLHF
.	13	.	TRBV7-6	CASSAGDNSPLHF